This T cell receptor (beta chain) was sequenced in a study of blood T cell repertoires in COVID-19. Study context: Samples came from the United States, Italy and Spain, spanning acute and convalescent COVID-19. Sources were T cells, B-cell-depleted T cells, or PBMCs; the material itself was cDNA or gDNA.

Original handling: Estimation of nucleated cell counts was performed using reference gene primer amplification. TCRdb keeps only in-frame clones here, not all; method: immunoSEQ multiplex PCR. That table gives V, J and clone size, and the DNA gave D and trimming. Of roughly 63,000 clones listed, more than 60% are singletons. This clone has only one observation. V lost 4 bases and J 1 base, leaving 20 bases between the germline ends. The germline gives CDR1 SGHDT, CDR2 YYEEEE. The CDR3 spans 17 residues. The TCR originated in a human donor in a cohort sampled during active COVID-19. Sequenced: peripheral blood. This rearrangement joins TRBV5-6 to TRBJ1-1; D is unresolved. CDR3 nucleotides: TGTGCCAGCAGCCCGAGCGGGAGTTCCGGGGAGAACACTGAAGCTTTCTTT. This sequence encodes CASSPSGSSGENTEAFF. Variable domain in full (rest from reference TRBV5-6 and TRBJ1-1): DAGVTQSPTHLIKTRGQQVTLRCSPKSGHDTVSWYQQALGQGPQFIFQYYEEEERQRGNFPDRFSGHQFPNYSSELNVNALLLGDSALYLCASSPSGSSGENTEAFFGQGTRLTVV.